A selection of T cell receptor beta chains follows, all from one sample in a study of metastatic and nonmetastatic thyroid tumors. TCRdb reprocessed the PCR reads using MiXCR. The repertoire holds approximately 15,000 clones, with around 22% as singletons. What was sequenced was adjacent normal tissue. These receptors came from a female donor with papillary thyroid cancer or a benign thyroid nodule (not recorded which). Some clones in this sample may be carry-over from other donors' samples. Each CDR3 is given with its conserved first and last residue. Only some rows state a clone size, as once, few, many or a class for expanded clones.

V gene	clone size	J gene	CDR3 protein
TRBV7-6	few	TRBJ2-2	CASSWGTGELFF
TRBV20-1	once	TRBJ2-2	CSATGQGADTGELFF
TRBV28	few	TRBJ2-3	CASSGGGENRGGPDTQYF
TRBV5-1	.	TRBJ1-4	CASSSEGIATNEKLFF
TRBV20-1	.	TRBJ1-2	CSARATGSLNYGYTF
TRBV7-3	few	TRBJ1-1	CASSQGMNTEAFF
TRBV19	few	TRBJ1-5	CASSTGQPNQPQHF
TRBV6-5	.	TRBJ2-2	CASISRGGANTGQLFF
TRBV7-8	.	TRBJ2-2	CASSSLGAGDVGELFF
TRBV12-3/TRBV12-4	few	TRBJ2-7	CASAGGATNSYEQYF
TRBV19	few	TRBJ1-5	CASSMTFNQPQHF
TRBV20-1	.	TRBJ2-7	CSARELVREAPYEQYF
TRBV20-1	.	TRBJ2-5	CSGGSDQETQYF
TRBV3-1	.	TRBJ1-1	CASSQGQGAFF
TRBV11-3	.	TRBJ1-2	CASSRRMAQGYTF
TRBV20-1	.	TRBJ1-1	CSAISGTGVSLLNTEAFF
TRBV6-1	.	TRBJ2-1	CASRTGSAYNEQFF
TRBV7-2	few	TRBJ1-6	CASSLVANSNSPLHF
TRBV7-2	few	TRBJ1-2	CASSFVGGRGYTF
TRBV20-1	few	TRBJ2-2	CSARGGMNTGELFF
TRBV7-2	.	TRBJ1-1	CASSSYLGGGTEAFF
TRBV20-1	few	TRBJ1-1	CSATGSGTDAGTEAFF
TRBV11-2	few	TRBJ2-7	CASSLGGRGRYEQYF
TRBV11-1	once	TRBJ2-7	CASTHPIGYEQYF
TRBV18	.	TRBJ1-2	CASSTSADGGYTF
TRBV9	few	TRBJ2-3	CASSVGAMTSGTTDTQYF
TRBV13	few	TRBJ2-7	CASSSTGTYEQYF
TRBV2	few	TRBJ1-2	CASSEGWRGDYGYTF
TRBV27	few	TRBJ1-6	CASSLSLGENSPLHF
TRBV20-1	few	TRBJ1-3	CSAGQGTGNTIYF
TRBV11-1	few	TRBJ2-2	CASSLFWNNPNTGELFF
TRBV12-3/TRBV12-4	few	TRBJ1-5	CASSLGQVHQPQHF
TRBV7-9	few	TRBJ2-7	CASSLVGTTNYEQYF
TRBV6-1	few	TRBJ2-7	CASSRDMGNHEQYF
TRBV2	few	TRBJ2-2	CASSLGQLMSEELFF
TRBV27	.	TRBJ1-6	CASSLYGAKQNSPLHF
TRBV20-1	.	TRBJ2-3	CSAGRDTQYF
TRBV5-1	.	TRBJ2-3	CASSLRGVLREDTQYF
TRBV24-1	few	TRBJ1-5	CATSIGNQPQHF
TRBV9	.	TRBJ2-1	CASSVGIGASRGGIF
TRBV20-1	.	TRBJ2-5	CSARTGTGIEETQYF
TRBV6-1	few	TRBJ2-7	CASIGGGRYEQYF
TRBV7-2	.	TRBJ2-7	CASSPVRGRQYF
TRBV27	.	TRBJ1-2	CASSLRSGDVYGYTF
TRBV20-1	few	TRBJ2-4	CSARPLGGQLVIQYF
TRBV27	few	TRBJ1-1	CASSLLAPGYTEAFF
TRBV20-1	few	TRBJ2-2	CSARPSGFTGELFF
TRBV4-1	.	TRBJ2-1	CASRGGLAGSNEQFF